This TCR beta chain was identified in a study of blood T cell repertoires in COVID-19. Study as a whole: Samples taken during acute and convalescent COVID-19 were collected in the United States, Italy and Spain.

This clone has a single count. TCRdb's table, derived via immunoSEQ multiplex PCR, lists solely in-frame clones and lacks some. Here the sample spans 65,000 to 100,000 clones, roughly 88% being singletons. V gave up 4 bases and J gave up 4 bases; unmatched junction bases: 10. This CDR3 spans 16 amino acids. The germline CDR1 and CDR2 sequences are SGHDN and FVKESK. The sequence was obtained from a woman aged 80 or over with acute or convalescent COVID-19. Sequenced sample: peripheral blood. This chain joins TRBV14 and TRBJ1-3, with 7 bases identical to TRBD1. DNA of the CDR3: TGTGCCAGCAGCCGACCACAGGGGACGCTAGGAAACACCATATATTTT. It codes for CASSRPQGTLGNTIYF.